Following are 32 T cell receptor beta chains from one sample sequenced in a study of blood T cell repertoires in COVID-19. Data came from immunoSEQ multiplex PCR; TCRdb stores just in-frame clones and leaves some out. Of roughly 280,000 clones listed, 86% are singletons. The sequencing sample was made of peripheral blood. These receptors were obtained from a man younger than 30 with active or convalescent COVID-19.

The chain recombines TRBV28 with TRBJ2-1; 7 bases line up with TRBD2. CDR3 length equals 15 residues. CDR1 and CDR2 from the germline V gene are MDHEN and SYDVKM. The J segment lost 4 bases and the V segment lost 3 bases, leaving 6 bases of the junction unmatched. CDR3 protein: CASSLGGVEYNEQFF. The CDR3 DNA is TGTGCCAGCAGTTTGGGGGGGGTCGAGTACAATGAGCAGTTCTTC.

The chain links TRBV19 to TRBJ1-1; D gene uncertain. The CDR3 sequence is 14 residues long. Germline V gene lookup returns CDR1 LNHDA and CDR2 SQIVND (reference sequence). The germline V and J ends were trimmed by 7 bases and 0 bases, with 12 bases remaining between them. The CDR3 DNA is TGTGCCAGTAATCCAGGCCCGATGAACACTGAAGCTTTCTTT. Translating gives CASNPGPMNTEAFF.

V usage is TRBV11-2 and J usage is TRBJ2-2; perhaps TRBD1 as D (6 bases). This CDR3 contains 15 residues. V was trimmed by 1 base and J by 5 bases, leaving 11 bases between them. The germline V gene has CDR1 SGHAT and CDR2 FQNNGV. This chain's CDR3 is CASSLAGEGTGELFF. The CDR3 DNA reads as TGTGCCAGCAGCTTAGCAGGGGAAGGAACCGGGGAGCTGTTTTTT.

The CDR3 nucleotides read TGTGCCAGCAGTGAGGGGACAGCGAGAAACACCATATATTTT. Translated, it gives CASSEGTARNTIYF. The chain joins TRBV2 to TRBJ1-3; 7 bases match TRBD1. V shed 3 bases, J shed 5 bases, and the junction held 4 bases outside the gene matches. CDR1 is SNHLY, CDR2 FYNNEI, per germline. The CDR3 has 14 amino acids.

The genes are TRBV12-3 or TRBV12-4 and TRBJ1-1; D unclear. The CDR3 is 13 residues long. V lost 6 bases and J lost 1, with 9 bases in between. The CDR3 nucleotides read TGTGCCAGCAGCCCACCGAGGAACACTGAAGCTTTCTTT. Translation gives CASSPPRNTEAFF.

The V and J genes are TRBV6-5 and TRBJ1-6; a weak D match, TRBD1 (6 bases). With 5 bases removed from V and 11 bases from J, the gap between germline ends came to 10 bases. The CDR3 totals 12 residues. Germline CDR1 reads MNHEY; CDR2 reads SVGAGI. CDR3 sequence: CASSPTGTPLHF. CDR3 in DNA: TGTGCCAGCAGTCCGACAGGAACACCCCTCCACTTT.

The chain couples TRBV4-3 to TRBJ2-1; 8 bases are shared with TRBD2. Germline-derived CDR1 and CDR2 are LGHNA and YSLEER. The J segment lost 7 bases and the V segment lost 0 bases, leaving 8 bases of the junction unmatched. This CDR3 contains 16 residues. The CDR3 here is CASSQDRGGGLNEQFF. The CDR3 nucleotides are TGCGCCAGCAGCCAAGATCGGGGGGGAGGGCTTAATGAGCAGTTCTTC.

This sequence joins TRBV5-1 and TRBJ2-7; D gene ambiguous. Germline V CDR1 and CDR2: SGHRS, YFSETQ. V shed 0 bases and J shed 2 bases, with 9 bases lying between them. CDR3 length: 14 residues. CDR3 nucleotides: TGCGCCAGCAGCTTGGCTGAGCCACCCTACGAGCAGTACTTC. Protein sequence: CASSLAEPPYEQYF.

The CDR3 reads CASSLGALNTEAFF. In DNA form, the CDR3 reads TGTGCCAGCAGTTTAGGAGCTCTGAACACTGAAGCTTTCTTT. The rearrangement uses TRBV27 and TRBJ1-1; D is undetermined. V was cut by 2 bases and J by 0 bases, with 7 bases left in between. In germline, CDR1 is MNHEY, CDR2 SMNVEV (reference sequence). This CDR3 comprises 14 residues.

This clone was detected once. The rearrangement joins TRBV10-2 to TRBJ2-5; weak D call: TRBD1 (5 bases). V shed 5 bases and J shed 2 bases, with 15 bases lying between them. CDR1 is WSHSY, CDR2 SAAADI, per germline. This CDR3 contains 15 residues. CDR3 region: CASSPGLRPQETQYF. In nucleotides, the CDR3 is TGCGCCAGCAGTCCAGGGCTCAGACCTCAAGAGACCCAGTACTTC.

The chain is built from TRBV6-5 and TRBJ1-2; 8 nucleotides match TRBD1. J lost 6 bases, V lost 4 bases, and 7 bases had no gene match. CDR3 length equals 14 residues. The germline V gene encodes CDR1 MNHEY and CDR2 SVGAGI. CDR3 coding DNA: TGTGCCAGCAGTTCGGACAGGGTGCTCGATGGCTACACCTTC. Its translation: CASSSDRVLDGYTF.

V and J are TRBV7-2 and TRBJ2-3, with 10 bases that match TRBD2. CDR1 and CDR2 (germline): SGHTA, FQGNSA. The CDR3 is made up of 15 amino acids. V shed 1 base, J shed 6 bases, and the junction held 4 bases outside the gene matches. Here the CDR3 reads CASSLGGLAFDTQYF. CDR3 DNA: TGTGCCAGCAGCTTAGGGGGACTAGCGTTTGATACGCAGTATTTT. Combining the CDR3 with reference TRBV7-2 and TRBJ2-3 gives the whole variable domain GAGVSQSPSNKVTEKGKDVELRCDPISGHTALYWYRQSLGQGLEFLIYFQGNSAPDKSGLPSDRFSAERTGGSVSTLTIQRTQQEDSAVYLCASSLGGLAFDTQYFGPGTRLTVL.

V is TRBV28 and J is TRBJ1-3; 7 bases align to TRBD1. V shed 3 bases, J shed 4 bases, and the junction held 6 bases outside the gene matches. The CDR3 loop spans 15 amino acids. Germline V CDR1 and CDR2: MDHEN, SYDVKM. The CDR3 DNA reads TGTGCCAGCAGTTTGGGGGACAGAGGAGGAAACACCATATATTTT. It specifies CASSLGDRGGNTIYF.

V usage is TRBV19 and J usage is TRBJ2-3; 7 bases map to TRBD2. The junction had 12 bases not matched to a gene; V was cut back by 2 bases and J by 7 bases. CDR3 length: 16 residues. The germline CDR1 and CDR2 sequences are LNHDA and SQIVND (reference sequence). This chain's CDR3 is CASSIQGNSGVNTQYF. The CDR3 bases are TGTGCCAGTAGTATACAAGGGAACAGCGGGGTAAATACGCAGTATTTT.

This clone was detected only a few times. This chain joins TRBV11-3 and TRBJ2-1; 13 nucleotides agree with TRBD2. Germline CDR1 SGHNT, CDR2 YENEEA. V was clipped by 3 bases and J by 6 bases; unmatched bases: 2. The length of the CDR3 is 15 residues. CDR3 sequence reads: CASSLRTSGSNEQFF. DNA for the CDR3: TGTGCCAGCAGCTTGAGGACTAGCGGGAGCAATGAGCAGTTCTTC. Supplemented by reference TRBV11-3 and TRBJ2-1, the full variable domain reads EAGVVQSPRYKIIEKKQPVAFWCNPISGHNTLYWYLQNLGQGPELLIRYENEEAVDDSQLPKDRFSAERLKGVDSTLKIQPAELGDSAVYLCASSLRTSGSNEQFFGPGTRLTVL.

The V gene is TRBV30, the J gene TRBJ2-1, with TRBD1 identical over 9 bases. Germline V gives CDR1 GTSNPN, CDR2 SVGIG (reference sequence). J was trimmed by 6 bases and V by 6 bases; bases with no gene match: 6. This CDR3 has 13 residues. Here the CDR3 reads CACGTGRRNEQFF. The CDR3 DNA sequence: TGTGCCTGCGGGACAGGGCGGCGCAATGAGCAGTTCTTC. The full variable domain, its missing parts supplied by reference TRBV30 and TRBJ2-1, is SQTIHQWPATLVQPVGSPLSLECTVEGTSNPNLYWYRQAAGRGLQLLFYSVGIGQISSEVPQNLSASRPQDRQFILSSKKLLLSDSGFYLCACGTGRRNEQFFGPGTRLTVL.

This clone was seen only a few times. This sequence joins TRBV6-6 and TRBJ2-1; TRBD2 is a possible D gene (5 bases). V gave up 5 bases and J gave up 7 bases, with 15 bases separating them. The germline V gene has CDR1 MNHNY and CDR2 SVGAGI (reference sequence). This CDR3 contains 14 residues. CDR3 sequence: CASSPKIATNEQFF. The CDR3, as DNA: TGTGCCAGCAGTCCTAAAATAGCGACGAATGAGCAGTTCTTC.

This chain uses TRBV7-8 with TRBJ2-1, with 11 bases aligning to TRBD1. Germline trimming cut 4 bases from V and 0 bases from J; bases unmatched to any gene: 8. Germline V gene sequence: CDR1 SGHVS, CDR2 FQNEAQ. The CDR3 sequence is 18 residues long. The CDR3 reads CASSSTGTGGGSYNEQFF. CDR3 DNA sequence: TGTGCCAGCAGCTCAACCGGGACAGGGGGGGGCTCCTACAATGAGCAGTTCTTC.

This clone was detected a few times. The chain recombines TRBV5-1 with TRBJ1-1; D remains unclear. The CDR3 length is 15 residues. Looked up from germline, CDR1 is SGHRS and CDR2 is YFSETQ. V lost 3 bases and J lost 0, with 12 bases in between. CDR3 nucleotide sequence: TGCGCCAGCAGCTCCCACGGGTCCATGAACACTGAAGCTTTCTTT. This encodes CASSSHGSMNTEAFF.

This rearrangement joins TRBV30 to TRBJ1-4; D might be TRBD1 (5 bases). The CDR3 covers 14 residues. Germline lookup yields CDR1 GTSNPN and CDR2 SVGIG (reference sequence). V lost 3 bases to trimming and J lost 11 bases, with 19 bases between them. The CDR3 nucleotides are TGTGCCTGGAGCAGTGGGGGGGGAATGAAGAAACTGTTTTTT. This encodes CAWSSGGGMKKLFF.

The V gene is TRBV6-6, the J gene TRBJ1-2; D is possibly TRBD1 (6 bases). Between the trimmed V and J ends, which lost 4 bases and 5 bases, there was a span of 11 bases. The CDR3 is 13 residues long. Germline V gene lookup returns CDR1 MNHNY and CDR2 SVGAGI (reference sequence). This CDR3 reads CASSFVTGYGYTF. The CDR3 coding sequence is TGTGCCAGCAGTTTCGTCACAGGGTATGGCTACACCTTC.

This chain links TRBV7-9 with TRBJ1-2, with 7 bases identical to TRBD1. This CDR3 is built from 15 residues. V trimming: 5 bases; J trimming: 6 bases; junction bases outside the gene matches: 12. The germline CDR1 and CDR2 sequences are SEHNR and FQNEAQ (reference sequence). CDR3 in DNA: TGTGCCAGCAGCCTTGGGGGAGACAGGGTCCATGGCTACACCTTC. It encodes CASSLGGDRVHGYTF.

This chain uses TRBV9 with TRBJ2-7, with TRBD2 as a possible D gene (6 bases). Germline V gene lookup returns CDR1 SGDLS and CDR2 YYNGEE. Trimming removed 0 bases from V and 6 bases from J, with 19 bases in between. The CDR3 has 16 amino acids. The CDR3 nucleotides read TGTGCCAGCAGCGTAGGTTCTGGGCTAGCGAGGGGCGAGCAGTACTTC. Its protein product is CASSVGSGLARGEQYF.

The chain couples TRBV12-5 to TRBJ2-1; TRBD1 matches at 8 bases. V gave up 7 bases and J gave up 3 bases; unmatched junction bases: 8. Germline values: CDR1 LGHNT, CDR2 FRNRAP. The CDR3 is 15 residues long. The CDR3 loop is CASARTGISYNEQFF. The CDR3 DNA reads as TGTGCTAGTGCCAGGACAGGGATTAGCTACAATGAGCAGTTCTTC.

This chain joins TRBV30 and TRBJ1-5; D is uncertain. Between the trimmed V and J ends, which lost 0 bases and 7 bases, there was a span of 10 bases. The CDR3 spans 13 residues. CDR1 is GTSNPN, CDR2 SVGIG, per germline (reference sequence). In DNA form, the CDR3 reads TGTGCCTGGAGTGTACAGACCGCACAGCCCCAGCATTTT. Protein: CAWSVQTAQPQHF.

The chain employs TRBV29-1 and TRBJ2-5; the D is unclear. The CDR3 consists of 11 residues. Germline V gives CDR1 SQVTM, CDR2 ANQGSEA. Trimming took off 7 bases at V and 5 bases at J, with 11 bases between the two ends. The CDR3 region is CSGSGPETQYF. The CDR3 DNA follows: TGCAGCGGTTCAGGTCCGGAGACCCAGTACTTC.

This chain connects TRBV6-5 to TRBJ2-7, with a weak D call TRBD1 (5 bases). Trimming took off 2 bases at V and 5 bases at J, with 7 bases between the two ends. The germline V gene has CDR1 MNHEY and CDR2 SVGAGI. The CDR3 has 12 amino acids. The CDR3 reads CASSYLGDEQYF. The CDR3 region has the DNA TGTGCCAGCAGTTACCTAGGGGACGAGCAGTACTTC.

The J gene is TRBJ2-3, the V gene TRBV6-2 or TRBV6-3; D gene uncertain. The V and J ends lost 2 bases and 3 bases respectively, with 12 bases between them. This CDR3 contains 15 residues. The V gene's germline CDR1 is MNHEY and CDR2 SVGEGT. The CDR3 region is CASSYRRKETDTQYF. For the CDR3, the DNA is TGTGCCAGCAGTTACAGAAGAAAAGAGACAGATACGCAGTATTTT.

This chain connects TRBV5-1 to TRBJ2-5; 8 bases align to TRBD2. The V and J ends lost 0 bases and 5 bases, in that order; junction bases with no gene match: 6. The CDR3 is 15 amino acids. Per germline, CDR1 SGHRS and CDR2 YFSETQ. The CDR3 region is CASSLASSGWETQYF. The CDR3 coding sequence is TGCGCCAGCAGCTTGGCCTCTAGCGGGTGGGAGACCCAGTACTTC.

The chain is built from TRBV19 and TRBJ1-5, with TRBD1 matching 8 bases. The CDR3 has 15 residues. Trimming removed 4 bases from V and 1 base from J; junction bases left unmatched: 3. In germline, CDR1 is LNHDA, CDR2 SQIVND (reference sequence). The CDR3 DNA reads as TGTGCCAGTAGTACCCGACAGGGGAGCAATCAGCCCCAGCATTTT. This encodes CASSTRQGSNQPQHF.

This clone turned up a few times. The rearrangement uses TRBV5-1 and TRBJ2-3, with a possible D match to TRBD2 (5 bases). CDR3 length equals 17 residues. V lost 0 bases to trimming and J lost 1 base, with 15 bases between them. Germline CDR1 SGHRS, CDR2 YFSETQ. DNA for the CDR3: TGCGCCAGCAGCTTGGCGTTGTCTAGCCTTGGCACAGATACGCAGTATTTT. It is translated as CASSLALSSLGTDTQYF.

The chain carries TRBV30 and TRBJ2-7; no definite D call. CDR1 and CDR2 from the germline V gene are GTSNPN and SVGIG (reference sequence). This CDR3 is 14 amino acids long. Trimming pared 6 bases from V and 2 bases from J, leaving 17 bases between. The chain's CDR3 is CACIPSSSTYEQYF. The CDR3 coding sequence is TGTGCCTGCATTCCATCCAGTTCAACCTACGAGCAGTACTTC.